This entry lists 18 T cell receptor beta chains sequenced from one sample in a study of blood T cells in healthy people across ages. Then a second PCR, running about 6 to 11 cycles, was carried out with a sample-barcoded 5' primer and a J-beta primer mix. In TCRdb, the 5' RACE reads were re-called with MiXCR into one record per CDR3 protein. The sample lists just under 750,000 distinct CDR3 sequences, 20% to 25% seen once, with around 22% in the top ten. Sequenced sample: blood. The origin of the receptors is a man in his 70s in good health.

The chain couples TRBV20-1 to TRBJ2-5, with unresolved D. The V and J ends lost 0 bases and 5 bases respectively, with 10 bases between them. Germline values: CDR1 DFQATT, CDR2 SNEGSKA (reference sequence). This CDR3 has 13 amino acids. The CDR3: CSARDGRHETQYF. As DNA, the CDR3 is TGCAGTGCTAGAGATGGTCGGCACGAGACCCAGTACTTC.

This chain joins TRBV6-6 and TRBJ1-1; 7 nucleotides match TRBD1. Germline assignment: CDR1 MNHNY and CDR2 SVGAGI (reference sequence). V shed 2 bases, J shed 10 bases, and the junction held 7 bases outside the gene matches. This CDR3 comprises 13 residues. CDR3 nucleotides: TGTGCCAGCAGTTACAAAGACAGGGCTGGAGCTTTCTTT. Residues: CASSYKDRAGAFF.

This clonotype was counted a few times. The chain recombines TRBV9 with TRBJ1-6; 8 positions agree with TRBD1. The CDR3 has 15 amino acids. V shed 0 bases and J 8 bases; nucleotides not matched to a gene: 4. Germline assignment: CDR1 SGDLS and CDR2 YYNGEE. The DNA for the CDR3 is TGTGCCAGCAGCGTAGACCCAGGGGGCGATTCACCCCTCCACTTT. Translation gives CASSVDPGGDSPLHF.

The rearrangement uses TRBV7-2 and TRBJ2-5; D remains ambiguous. Trimming shortened V by 4 bases and J by 4 bases, and 13 bases separated the two germline ends. Germline-derived CDR1 and CDR2 are SGHTA and FQGNSA. This CDR3 region has 14 residues. In DNA form, the CDR3 reads TGTGCCAGCAGCTGGTGGGGTCCTAGAGAGACCCAGTACTTC. This gives the protein CASSWWGPRETQYF.

This clonotype was counted only a few times. The chain joins TRBV6-5 to TRBJ1-3; TRBD1 might be the D (6 bases). The CDR3 runs 14 residues. Germline lookup yields CDR1 MNHEY and CDR2 SVGAGI. Trimming shortened V by 8 bases and J by 3 bases, and 14 bases separated the two germline ends. Here the CDR3 DNA reads TGTGCCAGCGGGGGCGGGGGTTATGGAAACACCATATATTTT. This gives the protein CASGGGGYGNTIYF.

In this sample, this clonotype turned up a few times. The chain recombines TRBV7-2 with TRBJ2-7, with D possibly being TRBD2 (6 bases). This CDR3 has 14 amino acids. Germline loops: CDR1 SGHTA, CDR2 FQGNSA. Trimming left V 0 bases short and J 3 bases short, with 9 bases between. In nucleotides, the CDR3 is TGTGCCAGCAGCTTAGCGGGGGGACTCTACGAGCAGTACGTC. This translates into CASSLAGGLYEQYV.

This clonotype was seen a handful of times. The chain links TRBV4-3 to TRBJ1-1; 9 bases match TRBD1. Per the germline V gene, CDR1 is LGHNA and CDR2 is YSLEER. The CDR3 extends over 15 amino acids. V gave up 4 bases and J gave up 4 bases; unmatched junction bases: 7. CDR3 DNA sequence: TGCGCCAGCAGCCTAAATACAGGGGGCTTCACTGAAGCTTTCTTT. This translates into CASSLNTGGFTEAFF.

The chain combines TRBV5-1 with TRBJ2-3; no reliable D call. The CDR3 runs 16 residues. CDR1 SGHRS and CDR2 YFSETQ come from the germline V gene. V shed 0 bases and J shed 3 bases, with 14 bases lying between them. CDR3 sequence (DNA): TGCGCCAGCAGCTTGGAGGGAAGGACCAGAACAGATACGCAGTATTTT. Its translation is CASSLEGRTRTDTQYF.

Turning to this clonotype: The conserved phenylalanine or tryptophan normally closing the CDR3 is absent here, so this likely arose from a read error. J is TRBJ1-5 and V is TRBV10-2; 9 nucleotides agree with TRBD1. J was trimmed by 4 bases and V by 0 bases; bases with no gene match: 1. Germline V gives CDR1 WSHSY, CDR2 SAAADI. The CDR3 has 15 amino acids. The CDR3 sequence: CASSESTGGNQPQHL. The CDR3 DNA reads TGCGCCAGCAGTGAGTCGACAGGGGGGAATCAGCCCCAGCATCTT.

With regard to this clonotype: Because the CDR3 is missing its conserved closing phenylalanine or tryptophan, this is likely a read error. The chain uses TRBV12-3 or TRBV12-4 and TRBJ1-4; D gene unclear. Trimming left V 3 bases short and J 0 bases short, with 8 bases between. CDR3 length: 15 amino acids. The CDR3 sequence: CASSLYRATNEKLFL. CDR3 DNA: TGTGCCAGCAGTTTGTATCGGGCAACTAATGAAAAACTGTTTTTA.

J is TRBJ2-3 and V is TRBV15; D tentatively fits TRBD1 or TRBD2 (5 bases each). V gave up 7 bases and J gave up 7 bases, with 24 bases separating them. Germline values: CDR1 LNHNV, CDR2 YYDKDF (reference sequence). The CDR3 has 16 amino acids. This CDR3 is CATTDVLGTDAHTQYF. CDR3 coding DNA: TGTGCCACCACTGACGTCCTGGGGACGGATGCTCATACGCAGTATTTT.

The J gene is TRBJ2-7, the V gene TRBV20-1; TRBD2 aligns across 9 bases. The CDR3 is 16 amino acids. Trimming took 0 bases from V and 6 from J; bases not matched to a gene: 12. CDR1 and CDR2 from the germline V gene are DFQATT and SNEGSKA (reference sequence). This CDR3 is CSARDQGGSGSGEQYF. The CDR3 DNA sequence: TGCAGTGCTAGAGATCAGGGTGGTAGCGGGAGCGGCGAGCAGTACTTC.

The genes are TRBV7-9 and TRBJ2-5; possibly TRBD2 for D (6 bases). With the DNA end fitting TRBJ2-7 better, the J assignment may be wrong. The CDR3 covers 14 residues. The V gene's germline CDR1 is SEHNR and CDR2 FQNEAQ (reference sequence). CDR3: CASSLDLAYYEQYF. The CDR3 DNA is TGTGCCAGCAGCTTAGATCTAGCGTACTACGAGCAGTACTTC.

The J gene is TRBJ1-2, the V gene TRBV20-1; TRBD1 is a possible D gene (5 bases). This CDR3 is 15 amino acids long. The germline V gene has CDR1 DFQATT and CDR2 SNEGSKA (reference sequence). V gave up 1 base and J gave up 8 bases, with 20 bases separating them. The CDR3 loop reads CSARGPRATDQGYTF. The CDR3, as DNA: TGCAGTGCTAGAGGCCCCCGAGCGACAGATCAAGGCTACACCTTC.

The chain employs TRBV12-3 or TRBV12-4 and TRBJ2-7; the match to TRBD1 covers 9 bases. The CDR3 consists of 16 residues. The trim removed 0 bases at V and 2 bases at J, leaving 5 bases unmatched. The CDR3 region is CASSLAPGQGPYEQYF. The CDR3 nucleotides read TGTGCCAGCAGTTTAGCGCCCGGACAGGGGCCCTACGAGCAGTACTTC.

The gene calls are TRBV6-2 or TRBV6-3 and TRBJ2-7; no definite D call. The V and J ends lost 7 bases and 7 bases respectively, with 14 bases between them. CDR1 and CDR2 from the germline V gene are MNHEY and SVGEGT. This CDR3 is 12 amino acids long. The CDR3 is CASTTIGLEQYF. In DNA form, the CDR3 reads TGTGCCAGCACGACAATCGGCTTGGAGCAGTACTTC.

This clonotype was observed a few times. The rearrangement links TRBV3-1 to TRBJ2-1; TRBD1 or TRBD2 may be the D gene (5 bases each). The CDR3 is 16 residues long. V dropped 5 bases and J dropped 0 bases, with 14 bases sitting between them. CDR1 and CDR2 (germline): LGHDT, YNNKEL (reference sequence). The CDR3 bases are TGTGCCAGCAGCACCTGGACTGGGGCCTCCTACAATGAGCAGTTCTTC. This gives the protein CASSTWTGASYNEQFF.

In this sample, this clonotype turned up a few times. The rearrangement joins TRBV7-9 to TRBJ2-1; TRBD2 matches 8 bases. This CDR3 region has 14 residues. The germline gives CDR1 SEHNR, CDR2 FQNEAQ (reference sequence). V was clipped by 3 bases and J by 8 bases; unmatched bases: 6. CDR3 loop: CASSFTSGEDEQFF. Written as DNA, the CDR3 is TGTGCCAGCAGCTTTACTAGCGGAGAGGATGAGCAGTTCTTC.